Listed here are 14 T cell receptor beta chains from one sample, sequenced in a study of blood T cell repertoires in COVID-19. The table came from immunoSEQ multiplex PCR; TCRdb's copy has only in-frame clones and leaves some out. The sample contains roughly 190,000 clones, around 84% of which appear only once. The sample was peripheral blood. The receptor source for this set is a woman aged 70 to 79 with COVID-19, enrolled during active disease.

The chain has TRBV7-8 and TRBJ2-2, with D perhaps TRBD1 (5 bases). The CDR3 has 13 amino acids. Germline V gives CDR1 SGHVS, CDR2 FQNEAQ. The ends were cut back, 4 bases at V and 7 bases at J, with 10 bases in the middle. DNA of the CDR3: TGTGCCAGCAGCTCCCAGGGAATCGGGGAGCTGTTTTTT. Residues: CASSSQGIGELFF.

In this sample, this clone turned up once. The CDR3 is CASSLAGGQGRTGELFF. In nucleotides, the CDR3 is TGTGCCAGCAGCTTGGCCGGGGGACAGGGACGAACCGGGGAGCTGTTTTTT. V usage is TRBV5-4 and J usage is TRBJ2-2; the match to TRBD1 covers 9 bases. Germline V gives CDR1 SGHNT, CDR2 YYREEE (reference sequence). The CDR3 runs 17 residues. V was pared by 0 bases and J by 5 bases, with 8 bases of the junction left unmatched.

This clone has only a few counts. The chain combines TRBV20-1 with TRBJ1-1; unclear D gene. CDR1 and CDR2 (germline): DFQATT, SNEGSKA (reference sequence). Trimming removed 5 bases from V and 4 bases from J, with 5 bases in between. The CDR3 has 10 residues. The CDR3 loop is CSAEGTEAFF. CDR3 nucleotides: TGCAGTGCTGAGGGCACTGAAGCTTTCTTT.

This chain connects TRBV10-2 to TRBJ2-3; 8 positions agree with TRBD1. The junction had 7 bases not matched to a gene; V was cut back by 6 bases and J by 2 bases. The CDR3 extends over 15 amino acids. Looked up from germline, CDR1 is WSHSY and CDR2 is SAAADI. This CDR3 is CASSETGANTDTQYF. CDR3 nucleotide sequence: TGCGCCAGCAGCGAGACAGGGGCGAACACAGATACGCAGTATTTT.

This chain uses TRBV14 with TRBJ1-1, with unresolved D. V was cut by 8 bases and J by 0 bases, with 28 bases left in between. Germline CDR1 SGHDN, CDR2 FVKESK. CDR3 length: 19 amino acids. The CDR3, as DNA: TGTGCCAGCCGAAAGACTCCTACCTACGAGCAGCCCATGAACACTGAAGCTTTCTTT. Translating it yields CASRKTPTYEQPMNTEAFF.

This chain uses TRBV19 with TRBJ1-1; possibly TRBD1 for D (5 bases). Per germline, CDR1 LNHDA and CDR2 SQIVND (reference sequence). V lost 7 bases and J lost 5, with 17 bases in between. CDR3 length: 14 amino acids. CDR3 loop: CASTLEGFGTEAFF. CDR3 nucleotides: TGTGCCAGTACGTTGGAGGGGTTTGGGACTGAAGCTTTCTTT. Full variable domain (rest looked up from reference TRBV19 and TRBJ1-1): DGGITQSPKYLFRKEGQNVTLSCEQNLNHDAMYWYRQDPGQGLRLIYYSQIVNDFQKGDIAEGYSVSREKKESFPLTVTSAQKNPTAFYLCASTLEGFGTEAFFGQGTRLTVV.

This chain links TRBV19 with TRBJ2-7; a weak D match, TRBD2 (6 bases). This CDR3 has 14 amino acids. Per germline, CDR1 LNHDA and CDR2 SQIVND (reference sequence). V was trimmed by 5 bases and J by 3 bases, leaving 14 bases between them. CDR3: CASSPGSGSYEQYF. The CDR3 DNA reads as TGTGCCAGTAGTCCCGGGAGCGGAAGCTACGAGCAGTACTTC.

The chain uses TRBV3-1 (or the pseudogene TRBV3-2) and TRBJ2-5; 9 positions match TRBD2. The CDR3 runs to 15 residues. Germline V gene sequence: CDR1 LGHDT, CDR2 YNNKEL (reference sequence). V shed 0 bases and J 4 bases; nucleotides not matched to a gene: 3. CDR3 sequence reads: CASSQELLAGETQYF. Here the CDR3 DNA reads TGTGCCAGCAGCCAAGAACTACTAGCGGGAGAGACCCAGTACTTC.

This clone was detected only once. The chain links TRBV5-1 to TRBJ2-2; a weak D match, TRBD1 (6 bases). CDR3 size: 15 residues. V was trimmed by 0 bases and J by 6 bases, leaving 12 bases between them. Germline V gene lookup returns CDR1 SGHRS and CDR2 YFSETQ. The CDR3 loop reads CASSLGYRAAGELFF. CDR3 nucleotides: TGCGCCAGCAGCTTGGGGTACAGGGCAGCCGGGGAGCTGTTTTTT.

V is TRBV5-1 and J is TRBJ2-1; TRBD1 agrees at 7 bases. Germline CDR1 SGHRS, CDR2 YFSETQ. V was pared by 1 base and J by 8 bases, with 12 bases of the junction left unmatched. This CDR3 spans 16 amino acids. This CDR3 reads CASSLSPGQLGDEQFF. Here the CDR3 DNA reads TGCGCCAGCAGCTTGTCTCCGGGACAGTTGGGGGATGAGCAGTTCTTC.

This clone was detected only a few times. The chain recombines TRBV12-5 with TRBJ1-6; 8 bases fit TRBD1. The CDR3 runs 16 residues. The germline V gene has CDR1 LGHNT and CDR2 FRNRAP. Germline trimming cut 1 base from V and 7 bases from J; bases unmatched to any gene: 6. CDR3 sequence: CASGLGIRQGNSPLHF. CDR3 nucleotide sequence: TGTGCTAGTGGTTTGGGGATTCGACAGGGGAATTCACCCCTCCACTTT.

The chain has TRBV11-3 and TRBJ1-3; TRBD1 matches at 9 bases. The trim removed 4 bases at V and 3 bases at J, leaving 4 bases unmatched. The CDR3 has 15 amino acids. Germline CDR1 reads SGHNT; CDR2 reads YENEEA. In DNA form, the CDR3 reads TGTGCCAGCAGCTCCAGACAGGGGGATGGAAACACCATATATTTT. This sequence encodes CASSSRQGDGNTIYF. Filled out from reference TRBV11-3 and TRBJ1-3, the complete variable domain reads EAGVVQSPRYKIIEKKQPVAFWCNPISGHNTLYWYLQNLGQGPELLIRYENEEAVDDSQLPKDRFSAERLKGVDSTLKIQPAELGDSAVYLCASSSRQGDGNTIYFGEGSWLTVV.

The chain employs TRBV12-3 or TRBV12-4 and TRBJ2-7; D not resolved. The length of the CDR3 is 13 residues. V lost 3 bases and J 2 bases, leaving 8 bases between the germline ends. The CDR3 sequence: CASSFRVAYEQYF. CDR3 DNA sequence: TGTGCCAGCAGTTTTCGGGTAGCCTACGAGCAGTACTTC.

This chain connects TRBV28 to TRBJ1-1; TRBD1 aligns across 7 bases. The CDR3 consists of 13 residues. From germline, CDR1 is MDHEN and CDR2 SYDVKM. V was pared by 5 bases and J by 5 bases, with 5 bases of the junction left unmatched. This CDR3 reads CASSILQGTEAFF. The DNA of the CDR3 is TGTGCCAGCAGTATCCTACAGGGGACTGAAGCTTTCTTT.